The entry below describes one T cell receptor beta chain. Antigen: not known. The data belong to a study of blood T cells in healthy people across ages. Findings and limits, study-wide: A roughly linear age-dependent decrease characterized TCR beta diversity per million T cells. Comparison with aged donors showed that long-lived donors had more naive CD4+ cells and higher diversity.

For the second PCR, which ran for roughly 6 to 12 cycles, a sample-barcoded 5' primer and a J-beta primer mix were used. Sequencing of every sample gave 2.5 million or more CDR3-containing paired-end reads. One entry per CDR3 protein results from TCRdb running MiXCR on the 5' RACE reads. This table has some 900,000 distinct CDR3 sequences, under 50% appearing once. Germline CDR1 SGHRS, CDR2 YFSETQ. V was shortened by 0 bases and J by 4 bases, with 12 bases between the two germline ends. This CDR3 has 15 residues. The TCR sequence derives from a man aged 30 to 45 in good health. Sequences were obtained from blood. The chain combines TRBV5-1 with TRBJ2-3; D gene uncertain. CDR3 coding DNA: TGCGCCAGCAGCTTGGGACAAGGGATGCCAGATACGCAGTATTTT. Translating gives CASSLGQGMPDTQYF.